This TCR beta chain stems from a study of shared clonotypes between healthy human individuals (dated by TCRdb to the early 2020s). In the study overall: The cohort included a few men and a couple of women between 18 and 49 years of age. Between about 0.94 and 8.9 billion PBMCs per donor were obtained by leukapheresis. Blood TCR repertoires of four to six healthy adults were deeply sequenced to estimate repertoire size and the extent of clonotype sharing between individuals. To increase sequencing depth and limit assay-specific biases, TCR repertoire library preparation and sequencing were carried out by different laboratories using diverse techniques. The study at large found these results: Because the study included a small number of donors, the genetic and exposure-history diversity represented was limited. Pairwise subsampling led to the expectation that sequencing depth would affect the degree of clonotype sharing among donors. Sampling was limited to blood, and TCR repertoires in tissue likely differ from TCR repertoires in blood.

The germline V gene sets CDR1 to MDHEN and CDR2 to SYDVKM. The CDR3 starts with the cysteine, ends with the phenylalanine, and has 14 residues. Left in the record is the CDR3 DNA by itself, 42 bases read in frame from the first base. After removal of 7 bases from V and 5 bases from J, the junction retains 8 bases not matched to a gene. Using the deep immunoSEQ assay, TCR CDR3 regions were amplified from genomic DNA by multiplex PCR. For each cell subset, the extracted genomic DNA was distributed evenly across all wells of several immunoSEQ 96-well plates, and each plate served as one replicate. Each replicate PCR for unsorted PBMC received roughly 300 ng genomic DNA, equal to about 30,000 T cell genomes. Genomic DNA from unsorted PBMC was sequenced over ten immunoSEQ deep assay plates. Purified libraries were measured with a Qubit 3.0 fluorometer, size-checked on a Bioanalyzer 2100, and measured again with the KAPA Library Quantification kit. A separate single-read 150-cycle Illumina NextSeq 550 flow cell was used to sequence each immunoSEQ 96-well plate. Regarding the original processing steps: The immunoSEQ output contained only junctional sequences without quality scores, so filtering could not match that applied to full-length reads. To assign V/J genes and CDR3, sequences were annotated against IMGT germline references using PyIR, a Python wrapper for IgBLAST v1.9. Reads were filtered out if the reads had weak V/J assignments (E-value above 1e-6), no CDR3, stop codons, out-of-frame junctions, or ambiguous translated residues. V3J clonotypes were defined as sequences sharing an identical inferred V gene, J gene, and CDR3 amino acid sequence. The percentage overlap between two repertoires was calculated by dividing the number of shared unique clonotypes by the size of the smaller repertoire. RTK rarefaction, the Chao1 estimator, and Recon v2.1 estimates of unobserved clonotypes were used to assess repertoire richness. TCRdb took over this immuneACCESS table, retaining in-frame rearrangements with V and J assigned. Such tables are incomplete; in checked studies, under half of the missing clones stem from an unresolved V gene, and the remainder is unexplained. V, J and clone size derive from that table, while D and trimming were established from the DNA sequence. The sample yields 400,000 to 500,000 clones; around 80% were counted once. Jointly, the top ten make up 9.5% to 15% of the sample.

With regard to this clone: Its recognized antigen is unknown. No quality values exist for individual bases; no much larger clone is one base distant.

The donors were healthy, HIV-negative adults with no recently reported acute infections or vaccinations. Every donor was a Caucasian adult living in Nashville, Tennessee, USA. For unsorted samples, tens of millions of PBMCs were counted, and genomic DNA was extracted using the QIAamp DNA Blood Mini kit. After blood collection by leukapheresis, PBMCs were isolated using Ficoll-Histopaque density gradient centrifugation and then cryopreserved in the vapor phase of liquid nitrogen. Source material: PBMCs. The source of this sequence is a woman in her 40s in good health. Some clones in this sample may be carry-over from other donors' samples. The chain joins TRBV28 to TRBJ2-5; TRBD2 aligns with 9 central bases. The CDR3 reads CASNPSGRSETQYF. In nucleotides, the sequence is TGTGCCAGCAACCCCAGCGGGAGGAGTGAGACCCAGTACTTC. Here the CDR3 is joined to the reference TRBV28 and TRBJ2-5 genes, and the full variable domain is: DVKVTQSSRYLVKRTGEKVFLECVQDMDHENMFWYRQDPGLGLRLIYFSYDVKMKEKGDIPEGYSVSREKKERFSLILESASTNQTSMYLCASNPSGRSETQYFGPGTRLLVL.